This T cell receptor beta chain was captured in a study of shared clonotypes between healthy human individuals. Whole-study context: CD4 naive and CD4 memory each took three plates per donor, while CD8 naive took two and CD8 memory one.

Each cell subset's genomic DNA was divided evenly among several immunoSEQ plates. Sorted-subset replicate PCR reactions contained about 200 ng DNA, corresponding to approximately 30,000 T cell genomes. Profiling relied on immunoSEQ multiplex PCR, and the TCRdb table lists in-frame clones only, not all of them. The sample has over 2 million clones, around 95% seen once. V dropped 0 bases and J dropped 6 bases, with 9 bases sitting between them. This CDR3 contains 12 residues. Germline V gene data show CDR1 as GTSNPN and CDR2 as SVGIG (reference sequence). This clonotype was sampled from a man between 18 and 29 years old in good health. The sequenced sample was naive CD4+ T cells sorted from blood. Sample subset: CD45RA+ positively selected. This chain connects TRBV30 to TRBJ2-7; D gene uncertain. The CDR3 loop reads CAWSVLATEQYF. CDR3 sequence (DNA): TGTGCCTGGAGTGTCCTTGCCACCGAGCAGTACTTC.